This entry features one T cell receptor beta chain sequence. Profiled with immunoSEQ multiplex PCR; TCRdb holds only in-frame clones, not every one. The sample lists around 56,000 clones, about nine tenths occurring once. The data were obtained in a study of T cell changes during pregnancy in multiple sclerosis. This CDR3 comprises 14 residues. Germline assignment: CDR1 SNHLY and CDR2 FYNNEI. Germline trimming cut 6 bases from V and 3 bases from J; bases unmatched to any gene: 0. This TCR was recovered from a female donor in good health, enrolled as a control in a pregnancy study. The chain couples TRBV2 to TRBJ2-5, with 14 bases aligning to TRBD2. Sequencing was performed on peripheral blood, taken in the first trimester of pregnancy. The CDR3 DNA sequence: TGTGCCAGCAGGACTAGCGGGGGGGAAGAGACCCAGTACTTC. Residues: CASRTSGGEETQYF. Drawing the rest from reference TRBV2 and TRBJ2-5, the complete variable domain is EPEVTQTPSHQVTQMGQEVILRCVPISNHLYFYWYRQILGQKVEFLVSFYNNEISEKSEIFDDQFSVERPDGSNFTLKIRSTKLEDSAMYFCASRTSGGEETQYFGPGTRLLVL.